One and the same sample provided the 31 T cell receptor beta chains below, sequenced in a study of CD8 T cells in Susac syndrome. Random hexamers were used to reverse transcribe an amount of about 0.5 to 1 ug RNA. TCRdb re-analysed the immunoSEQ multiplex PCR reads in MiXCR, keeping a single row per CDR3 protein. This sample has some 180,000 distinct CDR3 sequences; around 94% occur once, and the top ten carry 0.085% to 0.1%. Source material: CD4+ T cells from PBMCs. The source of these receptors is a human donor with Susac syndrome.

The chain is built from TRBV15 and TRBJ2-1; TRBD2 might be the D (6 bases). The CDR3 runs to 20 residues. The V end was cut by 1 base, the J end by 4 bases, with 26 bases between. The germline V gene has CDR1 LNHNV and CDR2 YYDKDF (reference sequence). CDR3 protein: CATSRATFLGGLDQYNEQFF. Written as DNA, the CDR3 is TGTGCCACCAGCAGAGCAACCTTCCTCGGGGGATTAGACCAATACAATGAGCAGTTCTTC.

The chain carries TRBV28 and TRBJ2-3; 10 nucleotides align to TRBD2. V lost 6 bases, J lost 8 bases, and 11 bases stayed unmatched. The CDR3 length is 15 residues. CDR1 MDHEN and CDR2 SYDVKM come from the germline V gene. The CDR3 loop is CASRYSSGRRSTQYF. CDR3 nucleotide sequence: TGTGCCAGCAGGTACTCTAGCGGGAGACGGAGTACGCAGTATTTT. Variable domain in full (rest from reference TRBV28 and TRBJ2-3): DVKVTQSSRYLVKRTGEKVFLECVQDMDHENMFWYRQDPGLGLRLIYFSYDVKMKEKGDIPEGYSVSREKKERFSLILESASTNQTSMYLCASRYSSGRRSTQYFGPGTRLTVL.

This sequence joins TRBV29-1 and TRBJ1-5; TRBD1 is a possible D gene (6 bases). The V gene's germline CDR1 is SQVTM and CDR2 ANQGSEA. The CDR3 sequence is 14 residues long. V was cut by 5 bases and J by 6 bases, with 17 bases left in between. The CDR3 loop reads CSVRWGEGGQPQHF. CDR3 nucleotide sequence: TGCAGCGTTAGATGGGGGGAAGGGGGTCAGCCCCAGCATTTT. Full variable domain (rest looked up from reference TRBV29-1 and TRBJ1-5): SAVISQKPSRDICQRGTSLTIQCQVDSQVTMMFWYRQQPGQSLTLIATANQGSEATYESGFVIDKFPISRPNLTFSTLTVSNMSPEDSSIYLCSVRWGEGGQPQHFGDGTRLSIL.

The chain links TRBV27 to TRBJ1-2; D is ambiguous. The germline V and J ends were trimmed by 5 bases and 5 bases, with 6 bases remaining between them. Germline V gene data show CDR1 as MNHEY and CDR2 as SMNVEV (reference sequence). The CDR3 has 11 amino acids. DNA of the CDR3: TGTGCCAGCAGTGGGCTATATGGCTACACCTTC. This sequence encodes CASSGLYGYTF.

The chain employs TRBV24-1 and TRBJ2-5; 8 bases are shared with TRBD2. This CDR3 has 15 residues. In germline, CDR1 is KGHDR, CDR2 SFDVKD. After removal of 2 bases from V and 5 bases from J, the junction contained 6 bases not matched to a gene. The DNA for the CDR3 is TGTGCCACCAGTGATTCGGGAGGGAGTGACGAGACCCAGTACTTC. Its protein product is CATSDSGGSDETQYF.

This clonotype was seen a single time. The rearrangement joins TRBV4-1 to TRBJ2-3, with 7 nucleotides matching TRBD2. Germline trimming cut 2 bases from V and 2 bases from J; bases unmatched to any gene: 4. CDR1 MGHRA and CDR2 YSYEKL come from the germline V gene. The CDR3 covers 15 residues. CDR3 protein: CASSQRLADTDTQYF. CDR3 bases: TGCGCCAGCAGCCAAAGGCTAGCGGACACAGATACGCAGTATTTT.

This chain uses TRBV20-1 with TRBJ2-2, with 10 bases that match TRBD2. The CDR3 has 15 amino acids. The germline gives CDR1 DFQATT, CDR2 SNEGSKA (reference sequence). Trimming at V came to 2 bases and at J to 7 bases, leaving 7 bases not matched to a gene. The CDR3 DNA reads TGCAGTGCTAGACTAGCGGGGGCCCCCGGCGGGGAGCTGTTTTTT. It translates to CSARLAGAPGGELFF.

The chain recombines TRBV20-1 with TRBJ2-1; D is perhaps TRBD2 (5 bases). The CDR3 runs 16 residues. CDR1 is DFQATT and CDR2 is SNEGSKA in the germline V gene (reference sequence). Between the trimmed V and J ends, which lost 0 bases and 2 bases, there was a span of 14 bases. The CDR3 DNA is TGCAGTGCTAGAGACCCGTGGAGCGGAACCTACAATGAGCAGTTCTTC. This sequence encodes CSARDPWSGTYNEQFF.

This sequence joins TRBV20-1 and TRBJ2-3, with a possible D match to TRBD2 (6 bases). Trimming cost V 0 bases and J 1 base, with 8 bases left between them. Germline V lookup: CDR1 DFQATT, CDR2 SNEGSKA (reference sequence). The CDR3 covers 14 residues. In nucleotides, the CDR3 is TGCAGTGCTAGAGATCCGGGAGGCACAGATACGCAGTATTTT. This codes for CSARDPGGTDTQYF.

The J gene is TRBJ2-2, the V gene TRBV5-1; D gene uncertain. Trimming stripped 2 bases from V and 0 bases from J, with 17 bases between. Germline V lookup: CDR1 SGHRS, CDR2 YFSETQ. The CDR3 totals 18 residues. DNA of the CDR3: TGCGCCAGCAGCTTTGGTCCCTTTGGCAGACCGAACACCGGGGAGCTGTTTTTT. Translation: CASSFGPFGRPNTGELFF.

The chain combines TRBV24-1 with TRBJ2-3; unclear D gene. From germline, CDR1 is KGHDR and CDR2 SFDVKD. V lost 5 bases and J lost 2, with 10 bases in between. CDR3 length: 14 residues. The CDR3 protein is CATSGKGSTDTQYF. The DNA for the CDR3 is TGTGCCACCAGTGGAAAGGGTTCCACAGATACGCAGTATTTT.

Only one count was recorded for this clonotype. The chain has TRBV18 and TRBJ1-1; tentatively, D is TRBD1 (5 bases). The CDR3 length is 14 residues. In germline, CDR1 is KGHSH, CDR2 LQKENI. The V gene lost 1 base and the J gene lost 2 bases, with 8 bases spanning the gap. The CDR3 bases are TGTGCCAGCTCACCACGGGACGGCAACACTGAAGCTTTCTTT. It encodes CASSPRDGNTEAFF.

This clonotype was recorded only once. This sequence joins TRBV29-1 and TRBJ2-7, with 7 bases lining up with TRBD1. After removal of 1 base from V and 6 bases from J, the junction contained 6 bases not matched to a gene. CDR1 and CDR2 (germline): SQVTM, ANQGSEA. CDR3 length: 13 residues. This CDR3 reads CSVEAMAGGEQYF. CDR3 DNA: TGCAGCGTTGAAGCGATGGCAGGGGGCGAGCAGTACTTC.

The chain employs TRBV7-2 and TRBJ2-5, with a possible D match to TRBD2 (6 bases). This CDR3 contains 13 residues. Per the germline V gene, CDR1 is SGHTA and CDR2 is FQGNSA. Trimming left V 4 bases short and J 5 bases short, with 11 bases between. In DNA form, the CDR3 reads TGTGCCAGCAGCTCCGGAGGGCACGAGACCCAGTACTTC. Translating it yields CASSSGGHETQYF.

The CDR3 loop reads CAWKGTATYEQYF. The CDR3 DNA follows: TGTGCCTGGAAAGGGACGGCTACCTACGAGCAGTACTTC. This chain joins TRBV30 and TRBJ2-7; D may correspond to TRBD1 or TRBD2 (5 bases each). The V gene lost 4 bases and the J gene lost 2 bases, with 12 bases spanning the gap. Germline loops: CDR1 GTSNPN, CDR2 SVGIG (reference sequence). The CDR3 runs to 13 residues.

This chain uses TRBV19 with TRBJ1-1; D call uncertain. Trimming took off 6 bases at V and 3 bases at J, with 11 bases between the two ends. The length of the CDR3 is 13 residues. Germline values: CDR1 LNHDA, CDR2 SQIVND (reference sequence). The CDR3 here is CASRWSRDTEAFF. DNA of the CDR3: TGTGCCAGTAGGTGGTCTCGAGACACTGAAGCTTTCTTT. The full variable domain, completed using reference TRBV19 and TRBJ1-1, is DGGITQSPKYLFRKEGQNVTLSCEQNLNHDAMYWYRQDPGQGLRLIYYSQIVNDFQKGDIAEGYSVSREKKESFPLTVTSAQKNPTAFYLCASRWSRDTEAFFGQGTRLTVV.

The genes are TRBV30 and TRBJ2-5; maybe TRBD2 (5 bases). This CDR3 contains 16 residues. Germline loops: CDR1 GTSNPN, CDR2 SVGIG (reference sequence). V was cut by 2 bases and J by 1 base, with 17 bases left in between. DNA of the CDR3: TGTGCCTGGAGTCGATGGGAGTTGTCGAGCCAAGAGACCCAGTACTTC. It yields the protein CAWSRWELSSQETQYF.

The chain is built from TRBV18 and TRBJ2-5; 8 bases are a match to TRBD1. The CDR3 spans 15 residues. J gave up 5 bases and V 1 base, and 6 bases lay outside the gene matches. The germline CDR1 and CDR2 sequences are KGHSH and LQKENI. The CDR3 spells CASSPRTGGSETQYF. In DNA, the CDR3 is TGTGCCAGCTCACCACGTACAGGGGGGTCGGAGACCCAGTACTTC. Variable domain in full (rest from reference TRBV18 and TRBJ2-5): NAGVMQNPRHLVRRRGQEARLRCSPMKGHSHVYWYRQLPEEGLKFMVYLQKENIIDESGMPKERFSAEFPKEGPSILRIQQVVRGDSAAYFCASSPRTGGSETQYFGPGTRLLVL.

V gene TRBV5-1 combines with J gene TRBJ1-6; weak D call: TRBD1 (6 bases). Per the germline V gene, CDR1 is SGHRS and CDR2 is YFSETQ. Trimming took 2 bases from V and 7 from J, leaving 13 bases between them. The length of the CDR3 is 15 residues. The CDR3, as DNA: TGCGCCAGCAGCTTATGGACAGAGAACAATTCACCCCTCCACTTT. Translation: CASSLWTENNSPLHF. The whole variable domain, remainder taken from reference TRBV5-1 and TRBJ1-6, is KAGVTQTPRYLIKTRGQQVTLSCSPISGHRSVSWYQQTPGQGLQFLFEYFSETQRNKGNFPGRFSGRQFSNSRSEMNVSTLELGDSALYLCASSLWTENNSPLHFGNGTRLTVT.

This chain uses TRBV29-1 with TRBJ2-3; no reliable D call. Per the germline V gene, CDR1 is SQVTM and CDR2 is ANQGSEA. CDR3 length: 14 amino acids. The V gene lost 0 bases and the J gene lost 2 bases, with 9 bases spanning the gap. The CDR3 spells CSVEELLDTDTQYF. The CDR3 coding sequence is TGCAGCGTTGAAGAATTGCTAGACACAGATACGCAGTATTTT.

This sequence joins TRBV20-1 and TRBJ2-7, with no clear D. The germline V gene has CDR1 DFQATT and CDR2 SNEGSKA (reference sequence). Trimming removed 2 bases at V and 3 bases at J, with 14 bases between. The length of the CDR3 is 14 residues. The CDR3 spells CSARPLMIGYEQYF. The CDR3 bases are TGCAGTGCTAGACCCCTTATGATCGGCTACGAGCAGTACTTC.

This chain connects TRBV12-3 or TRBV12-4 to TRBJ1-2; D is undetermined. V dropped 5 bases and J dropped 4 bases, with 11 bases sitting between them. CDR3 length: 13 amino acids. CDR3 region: CASSDTLAYGYTF. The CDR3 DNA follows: TGTGCCAGCAGTGACACCCTTGCCTATGGCTACACCTTC.

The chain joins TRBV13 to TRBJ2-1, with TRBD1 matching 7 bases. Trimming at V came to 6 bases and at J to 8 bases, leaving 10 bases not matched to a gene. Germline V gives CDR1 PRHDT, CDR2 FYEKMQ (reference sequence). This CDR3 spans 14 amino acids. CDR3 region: CASRQDRAADEQFF. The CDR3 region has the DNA TGTGCCAGCAGGCAAGACAGGGCCGCGGATGAGCAGTTCTTC.

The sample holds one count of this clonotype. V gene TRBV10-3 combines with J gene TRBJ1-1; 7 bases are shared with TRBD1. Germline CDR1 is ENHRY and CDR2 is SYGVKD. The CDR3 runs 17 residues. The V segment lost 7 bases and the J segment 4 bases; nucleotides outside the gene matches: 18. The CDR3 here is CAIKRTGPSRNGTEAFF. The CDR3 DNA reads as TGTGCCATCAAACGGACAGGACCCTCGAGGAATGGCACTGAAGCTTTCTTT.

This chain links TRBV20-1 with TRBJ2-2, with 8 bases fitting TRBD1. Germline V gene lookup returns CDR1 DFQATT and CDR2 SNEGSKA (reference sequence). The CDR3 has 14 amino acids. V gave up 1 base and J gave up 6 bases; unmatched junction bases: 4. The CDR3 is CSARGEQGAGELFF. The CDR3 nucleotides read TGCAGTGCTAGAGGGGAACAGGGGGCCGGGGAGCTGTTTTTT.

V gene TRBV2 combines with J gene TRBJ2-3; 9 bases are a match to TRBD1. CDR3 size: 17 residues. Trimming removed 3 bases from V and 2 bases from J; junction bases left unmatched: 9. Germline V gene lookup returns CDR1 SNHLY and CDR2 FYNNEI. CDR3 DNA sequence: TGTGCCAGCAGTGAGGCCGGGACAGGGACCTTCACAGATACGCAGTATTTT. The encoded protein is CASSEAGTGTFTDTQYF.

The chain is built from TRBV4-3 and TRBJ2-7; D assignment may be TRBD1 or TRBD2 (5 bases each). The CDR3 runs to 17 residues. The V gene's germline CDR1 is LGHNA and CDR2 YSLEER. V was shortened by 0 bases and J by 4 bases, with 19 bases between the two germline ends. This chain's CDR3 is CASSQDRGTLGWYEQYF. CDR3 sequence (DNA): TGCGCCAGCAGCCAAGATCGTGGGACCTTGGGTTGGTACGAGCAGTACTTC.

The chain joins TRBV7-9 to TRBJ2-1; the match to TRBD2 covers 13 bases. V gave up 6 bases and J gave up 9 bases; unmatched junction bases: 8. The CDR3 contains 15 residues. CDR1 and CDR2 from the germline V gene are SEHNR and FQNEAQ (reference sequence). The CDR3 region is CASRLTSGGLSEQFF. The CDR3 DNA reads TGTGCCAGCAGACTGACTAGCGGGGGGTTAAGTGAGCAGTTCTTC.

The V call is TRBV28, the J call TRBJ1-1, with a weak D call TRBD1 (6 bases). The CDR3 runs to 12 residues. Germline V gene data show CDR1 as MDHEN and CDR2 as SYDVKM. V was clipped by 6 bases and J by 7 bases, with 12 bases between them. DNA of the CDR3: TGTGCCAGCAGAACAACAGGGTTTGAAGCTTTCTTT. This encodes CASRTTGFEAFF.

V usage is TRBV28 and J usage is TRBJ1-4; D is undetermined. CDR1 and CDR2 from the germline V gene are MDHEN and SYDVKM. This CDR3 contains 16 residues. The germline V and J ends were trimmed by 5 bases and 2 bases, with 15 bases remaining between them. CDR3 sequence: CASSLPGRGTNEKLFF. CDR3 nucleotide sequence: TGTGCCAGCAGTCTCCCGGGTCGAGGGACTAATGAAAAACTGTTTTTT.

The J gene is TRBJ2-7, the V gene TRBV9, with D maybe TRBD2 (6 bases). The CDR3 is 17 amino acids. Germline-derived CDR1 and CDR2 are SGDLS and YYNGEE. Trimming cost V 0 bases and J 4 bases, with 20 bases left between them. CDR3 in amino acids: CASSVAPIDSGRYEQYF. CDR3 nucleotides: TGTGCCAGCAGCGTAGCCCCCATTGATAGCGGAAGATACGAGCAGTACTTC.